The 18 T cell receptor beta chains given below trace back to one sample, sequenced in a study of low-dose radiotherapy and immunotherapy resistance in tumors. TRAV and TRBV primers primed cDNA for both TCRalpha and TCRbeta. With a V-primer adapter and a constant-region primer, TCRs were amplified for about 20 PCR cycles. TCRdb analysed the reads with MiXCR anew, one entry per CDR3 protein. The repertoire holds 80,000 to 90,000 distinct CDR3 sequences, with over 15% as singletons. Time point here: before trial treatment. This material consisted of PBMCs, taken before treatment. These receptors all come from a male donor with prostate cancer.

This clonotype has at least ten counts. CDR3 in DNA: TGTGCCAGCTCCGAGGGACAGGGGGGCAATGAGCAGTTCTTC. Amino acids: CASSEGQGGNEQFF. The chain is built from TRBV18 and TRBJ2-1; 11 nucleotides align to TRBD1. Germline values: CDR1 KGHSH, CDR2 LQKENI. This CDR3 comprises 14 residues. V was pared by 6 bases and J by 6 bases, with 4 bases of the junction left unmatched.

This clonotype was observed at least ten times. The chain joins TRBV18 to TRBJ2-1; D may match TRBD1 or TRBD2 (6 bases each). The CDR3 covers 13 residues. The germline CDR1 and CDR2 sequences are KGHSH and LQKENI. V lost 5 bases to trimming and J lost 6 bases, with 11 bases between them. The CDR3 region is CASSRGDPNEQFF. The CDR3 DNA reads as TGTGCCAGCTCAAGGGGGGACCCCAATGAGCAGTTCTTC.

This clonotype was seen at least ten times. J is TRBJ2-1 and V is TRBV25-1; 8 nucleotides align to TRBD2. The CDR3 spans 14 residues. V was pared by 8 bases and J by 9 bases, with 12 bases of the junction left unmatched. Germline-derived CDR1 and CDR2 are MGHDK and SYGVNS. In nucleotides, the CDR3 is TGTGCCAGCGACCCCGGGGGGGTAATGGCTGAGCAGTTCTTC. Encoded protein: CASDPGGVMAEQFF.

The table lists this clonotype with many counts. The CDR3 nucleotides read TGTGCCAGCACTAGCCACGGGGATGAAGCTTTCTTT. It codes for CASTSHGDEAFF. The chain has TRBV19 and TRBJ1-1; no reliable D call. The CDR3 runs 12 residues. Germline CDR1 reads LNHDA; CDR2 reads SQIVND (reference sequence). V was clipped by 9 bases and J by 7 bases, with 15 bases between them.

This clonotype has at least ten counts. V gene TRBV20-1 combines with J gene TRBJ2-3; no clear D. CDR3 length: 13 residues. Trimming pared 6 bases from V and 5 bases from J, leaving 15 bases between. Germline V lookup: CDR1 DFQATT, CDR2 SNEGSKA (reference sequence). The CDR3 region is CSADGEKGDTQYF. CDR3 nucleotide sequence: TGCAGTGCCGACGGAGAAAAGGGAGATACGCAGTATTTT.

This clonotype appeared many times. This chain joins TRBV29-1 and TRBJ2-1; 8 nucleotides align to TRBD1. CDR1 and CDR2 from the germline V gene are SQVTM and ANQGSEA. CDR3 length equals 14 residues. V shed 4 bases and J 3 bases; nucleotides not matched to a gene: 5. CDR3 sequence (DNA): TGCAGCGTTGCCCACAGGGGGTTCTACAATGAGCAGTTCTTC. As protein: CSVAHRGFYNEQFF.

In its sample, this clonotype was seen many times. The CDR3 coding sequence is TGCGCCAGCAGAGGACAGGGTGCCTATGGCTACACCTTC. Translation gives CASRGQGAYGYTF. The V and J genes are TRBV5-1 and TRBJ1-2; 8 bases are a match to TRBD1. The CDR3 consists of 13 residues. CDR1 and CDR2 (germline): SGHRS, YFSETQ. The V segment lost 5 bases and the J segment 4 bases; nucleotides outside the gene matches: 4.

The V call is TRBV19, the J call TRBJ1-4; 7 bases align to TRBD1. The CDR3 consists of 15 residues. Per germline, CDR1 LNHDA and CDR2 SQIVND (reference sequence). Trimming at V came to 7 bases and at J to 8 bases, leaving 13 bases not matched to a gene. CDR3 protein: CASTPDRATGEKLFF. In DNA, the CDR3 is TGTGCCAGTACCCCAGACAGGGCGACGGGAGAAAAACTGTTTTTT.

This clonotype was found many times. This chain joins TRBV12-3 or TRBV12-4 and TRBJ2-7, with D unresolved. V lost 2 bases and J lost 3, with 8 bases in between. CDR3 length equals 13 residues. CDR3 bases: TGTGCCAGCAGTTTAAGGATCCACTACGAGCAGTACTTC. Protein: CASSLRIHYEQYF.

This clonotype was counted ten times or more. The rearrangement links TRBV6-6 to TRBJ2-2, with D unclear. The CDR3 runs to 13 residues. Between the trimmed V and J ends, which lost 4 bases and 0 bases, there was a span of 3 bases. In germline, CDR1 is MNHNY, CDR2 SVGAGI (reference sequence). In DNA form, the CDR3 reads TGTGCCAGCAGTTCCGCGAACACCGGGGAGCTGTTTTTT. It encodes CASSSANTGELFF.

V is TRBV2 and J is TRBJ1-5; 12 positions agree with TRBD1. Trimming took 6 bases from V and 6 from J; bases not matched to a gene: 15. The CDR3 runs 18 residues. Per germline, CDR1 SNHLY and CDR2 FYNNEI. The CDR3 bases are TGTGCCAGCAGAATCCGAGCAACCGGGACAGGGGGCTTTCAGCCCCAGCATTTT. Protein product: CASRIRATGTGGFQPQHF.

This clonotype was observed a handful of times. V gene TRBV5-8 combines with J gene TRBJ1-1; possibly TRBD1 for D (6 bases). The V gene lost 4 bases and the J gene lost 7 bases, with 17 bases spanning the gap. CDR1 and CDR2 from the germline V gene are SGHTS and YDEGEE. The CDR3 extends over 14 amino acids. The CDR3 DNA sequence: TGTGCCAGCAGCGGACAGCCGAAGGGGTTTGAAGCTTTCTTT. Translating gives CASSGQPKGFEAFF.

There are many counts of this clonotype. This rearrangement joins TRBV20-1 to TRBJ2-3; D is undetermined. The CDR3 contains 13 residues. The germline V and J ends were trimmed by 5 bases and 6 bases, with 15 bases remaining between them. The germline V gene encodes CDR1 DFQATT and CDR2 SNEGSKA (reference sequence). The CDR3 protein is CSAPSQVLDTQYF. In nucleotides, the CDR3 is TGCAGTGCTCCCTCGCAGGTACTGGATACGCAGTATTTT.

This clonotype was found many times. V usage is TRBV4-2 and J usage is TRBJ1-2; D unresolved. Per the germline V gene, CDR1 is LGHNA and CDR2 is YNFKEQ. The CDR3 has 15 residues. Trimming cost V 0 bases and J 3 bases, with 11 bases left between them. The CDR3 nucleotides read TGTGCCAGCAGCCAAGAAAGAACGGGCCACTATGGCTACACCTTC. Its protein product is CASSQERTGHYGYTF.

This clonotype was detected ten times or more. The genes are TRBV30 and TRBJ1-6; maybe TRBD1 (6 bases). Trimming left V 0 bases short and J 5 bases short, with 17 bases between. Germline values: CDR1 GTSNPN, CDR2 SVGIG (reference sequence). The CDR3 sequence is 17 residues long. The CDR3 DNA follows: TGTGCCTGGAGTGTACGGTCGGGGGGCTGGGATAATTCACCCCTCCACTTT. Translating gives CAWSVRSGGWDNSPLHF.

This clonotype was seen ten or more times. V gene TRBV12-3 or TRBV12-4 combines with J gene TRBJ2-1; D remains ambiguous. There are 14 residues in the CDR3. Trimming pared 6 bases from V and 0 bases from J, leaving 9 bases between. CDR3 residues: CASRTSLSYNEQFF. In DNA, the CDR3 is TGTGCCAGCAGGACATCCCTCTCCTACAATGAGCAGTTCTTC.

The chain carries TRBV21-1 and TRBJ1-1. TRBV21-1 is termed a pseudogene. The CDR3 runs 12 residues. CDR3 in amino acids: CASIVGNTEAFF. Here the CDR3 DNA reads TGTGCCAGCATCGTGGGGAACACTGAAGCTTTCTTT.

This clonotype was counted at least ten times. The V call is TRBV7-2, the J call TRBJ2-3, with no clear D. Trimming cost V 3 bases and J 5 bases, with 12 bases left between them. The CDR3 covers 14 residues. Germline CDR1 reads SGHTA; CDR2 reads FQGNSA. CDR3 coding DNA: TGTGCCAGCAGCTTTTCGAGAAGAGGAGATACGCAGTATTTT. It is translated as CASSFSRRGDTQYF.